Listed below are T cell receptor beta chains from one sample, sequenced in a study of beta chain features in type 1 diabetes. Clones were read by immunoSEQ multiplex PCR, and TCRdb kept only the in-frame ones, dropping some. Of around 310,000 clones in the sample, 11% were seen once. The specimen was naive CD4+ T cells from blood. The receptors come from a woman in her 30s in good health. Both conserved end residues are part of each CDR3. The D gene is left open where the match is weak. The size of a clone is reported for some rows only, either as once, few or many, or as a class for expanded clones.

TRBD2,few,TRBJ2-7,TRBV7-9,CASSSPGAGLAGEQYF,TGTGCCAGCAGCTCCCCCGGTGCGGGACTAGCAGGCGAGCAGTACTTC
-,-,TRBJ2-4,TRBV2,CASIQSEGTSIQYF,TGTGCCAGCATCCAGTCTGAGGGAACCAGCATTCAGTACTTC
TRBD2,few,TRBJ2-7,TRBV5-4,CASRWGLAGGPDYEQYF,TGTGCCAGCAGGTGGGGGTTAGCGGGAGGGCCTGACTACGAGCAGTACTTC
-,-,TRBJ2-1,TRBV11-2,CASSPRADNEQFF,TGTGCCAGCAGCCCGCGGGCTGACAATGAGCAGTTCTTC
TRBD2,-,TRBJ2-1,TRBV6-1,CASSGTGGTYNEQFF,TGTGCCAGCAGTGGGACCGGGGGGACCTACAATGAGCAGTTCTTC
-,few,TRBJ2-1,TRBV30,CAWNSGSYGEQFF,TGTGCCTGGAATTCGGGTAGCTATGGTGAGCAGTTCTTC
-,few,TRBJ2-5,TRBV15,CATSRDPGIQETQYF,TGTGCCACCAGCAGAGATCCGGGGATTCAAGAGACCCAGTACTTC
TRBD2,-,TRBJ2-5,TRBV15,CATSRDTGASGDQETQYF,TGTGCCACCAGCAGAGATACTGGGGCTAGCGGGGACCAAGAGACCCAGTACTTC
-,few,TRBJ2-3,TRBV19,CASSVDSPSTDTQYF,TGTGCCAGTAGTGTGGACTCTCCTAGCACAGATACGCAGTATTTT
-,-,TRBJ1-2,TRBV28,CASSPGGGGYGYTF,TGTGCCAGCAGCCCTGGGGGAGGTGGCTATGGCTACACCTTC
TRBD2,-,TRBJ2-1,TRBV11-2,CASSLVAGHNEQFF,TGTGCCAGCAGCTTAGTAGCGGGGCACAATGAGCAGTTCTTC
-,-,TRBJ2-1,TRBV25-1,CASGGEAAYNEQFF,TGTGCCAGCGGTGGAGAAGCGGCGTACAATGAGCAGTTCTTC
TRBD1,-,TRBJ2-3,TRBV4-2,CASSQDPTGSTDTQYF,TGTGCCAGCAGCCAAGATCCGACAGGGAGCACAGATACGCAGTATTTT
-,few,TRBJ1-2,TRBV6-5,CASSPGGGYTF,TGTGCCAGCAGCCCGGGAGGGGGCTACACCTTC
TRBD2,once,TRBJ2-7,TRBV5-1,CASSLEGGPGEQYF,TGCGCCAGCAGCTTGGAGGGAGGGCCCGGCGAGCAGTACTTC
TRBD1,-,TRBJ1-2,TRBV4-2,CASSQATGVSGYTF,TGTGCCAGCAGCCAGGCCACAGGGGTCTCTGGCTACACCTTC
TRBD1,-,TRBJ2-1,TRBV29-1,CSGGQDVSYNEQFF,TGCAGCGGAGGACAGGACGTCTCCTACAATGAGCAGTTCTTC
TRBD1,-,TRBJ2-1,TRBV5-6,CASSLWTGSSYNEQFF,TGTGCCAGCAGCTTGTGGACAGGGAGCTCCTACAATGAGCAGTTCTTC
TRBD2,-,TRBJ2-5,TRBV7-2,CASSTGLAGFETQYF,TGTGCCAGCAGCACGGGACTAGCGGGTTTTGAGACCCAGTACTTC
-,few,TRBJ2-5,TRBV7-2,CASSPHAGQETQYF,TGTGCCAGCAGCCCCCATGCAGGGCAAGAGACCCAGTACTTC
-,-,TRBJ2-1,TRBV6-1,CASSGSWGEQFF,TGTGCCAGCAGTGGATCATGGGGCGAGCAGTTCTTC
-,-,TRBJ1-2,TRBV28,CASNWVYGAADGPNYGYTF,TGTGCCAGCAATTGGGTTTATGGGGCGGCGGACGGACCCAACTATGGCTACACCTTC
-,-,TRBJ2-3,TRBV12-5,CASGEGYGSSTDTQYF,TGTGCTAGTGGAGAGGGGTACGGGAGTAGCACAGATACGCAGTATTTT
-,-,TRBJ2-3,TRBV4-2,CASSQDGSFRGTDTQYF,TGTGCCAGCAGCCAAGATGGGAGCTTTAGAGGTACGGATACGCAGTATTTT
-,few,TRBJ2-6,TRBV28,CASSSQGVEGANVLTF,TGTGCCAGCAGTTCTCAGGGTGTGGAAGGGGCCAACGTCCTGACTTTC
TRBD1,-,TRBJ1-2,TRBV7-9,CASRRGQEDGYTF,TGTGCCAGCAGAAGAGGACAGGAGGATGGCTACACCTTC
-,few,TRBJ2-3,TRBV6-6,CASRRTADTQYF,TGTGCCAGCAGAAGGACAGCAGATACGCAGTATTTT
TRBD2,-,TRBJ2-7,TRBV5-4,CASRAASGSGEQYF,TGTGCCAGCAGAGCGGCTAGCGGGAGTGGCGAGCAGTACTTC
-,few,TRBJ2-3,TRBV9,CASSVVVTGTDTQYF,TGTGCCAGCAGCGTAGTAGTGACAGGCACAGATACGCAGTATTTT
TRBD1,-,TRBJ1-5,TRBV6-5,CASSFDRGSGQPQHF,TGTGCCAGCAGTTTCGACAGGGGTAGTGGTCAGCCCCAGCATTTT
TRBD2,-,TRBJ2-3,TRBV7-3,CASSPRLAGSTDTQYF,TGTGCCAGCAGCCCAAGACTAGCGGGTAGCACAGATACGCAGTATTTT
-,-,TRBJ2-5,TRBV5-1,CAPRFWWETQYF,TGCGCCCCCCGGTTCTGGTGGGAGACCCAGTACTTC
-,few,TRBJ2-3,TRBV19,CASSIGSSATDTQYF,TGTGCCAGTAGTATTGGGTCTAGTGCCACAGATACGCAGTATTTT
-,few,TRBJ2-6,TRBV4-3,CASSPRGRGGANVLTF,TGCGCCAGCAGCCCTAGGGGGCGGGGAGGGGCCAACGTCCTGACTTTC
TRBD1,-,TRBJ1-4,TRBV28,CASRQGSEKLFF,TGTGCCAGCAGACAGGGGAGTGAAAAACTGTTTTTT
-,few,TRBJ2-7,TRBV18,CASSPPGESEQYF,TGTGCCAGCTCACCACCGGGCGAGTCCGAGCAGTACTTC
TRBD1,-,TRBJ2-3,TRBV4-3,CASSHYPQGASTDTQYF,TGCGCCAGCAGCCATTATCCCCAGGGGGCGAGCACAGATACGCAGTATTTT
TRBD1,-,TRBJ2-2,TRBV19,CASSMGQAGELFF,TGTGCCAGTAGTATGGGACAGGCCGGGGAGCTGTTTTTT
-,-,TRBJ1-1,TRBV7-2,CASSLERTANTEAFF,TGTGCCAGCAGCTTAGAACGGACTGCCAACACTGAAGCTTTCTTT
TRBD2,-,TRBJ2-3,TRBV7-2,CASSLGGLAGVTDTQYF,TGTGCCAGCAGCTTAGGGGGACTAGCGGGAGTCACAGATACGCAGTATTTT
-,few,TRBJ2-1,TRBV9,CASSVAVGVENEQFF,TGTGCCAGCAGCGTAGCGGTGGGAGTCGAGAATGAGCAGTTCTTC
TRBD2,-,TRBJ2-3,TRBV9,CASSVLAGAGTDTQYF,TGTGCCAGCAGCGTCTTAGCGGGAGCGGGCACAGATACGCAGTATTTT
-,-,TRBJ1-4,TRBV4-3,CASSQDRATNEKLFF,TGCGCCAGCAGCCAAGACAGGGCAACTAATGAAAAACTGTTTTTT
-,few,TRBJ2-3,TRBV7-2,CASSLVARTLTDTQYF,TGTGCCAGCAGCTTAGTAGCACGTACCCTCACAGATACGCAGTATTTT
TRBD1,-,TRBJ1-1,TRBV28,CASSSGGQRTEAFF,TGTGCCAGCAGTTCAGGGGGCCAGCGCACTGAAGCTTTCTTT
-,-,TRBJ2-7,TRBV7-2,CASSLVAPLTGTSSYEQYF,TGTGCCAGCAGCTTAGTGGCCCCCCTTACAGGAACAAGCTCCTACGAGCAGTACTTC
-,few,TRBJ1-1,TRBV28,CASSLSASGEAFF,TGTGCCAGCAGTTTATCAGCGTCGGGGGAAGCTTTCTTT
TRBD2,few,TRBJ2-3,TRBV4-2,CASSSERGTSTDTQYF,TGTGCCAGCAGCTCTGAGCGGGGCACTAGCACAGATACGCAGTATTTT
TRBD1,-,TRBJ2-5,TRBV7-9,CASSPSPGQAQETQYF,TGTGCCAGCAGCCCGTCACCGGGACAGGCCCAAGAGACCCAGTACTTC
TRBD1,few,TRBJ2-1,TRBV7-2,CASSLAGTGGGSQFF,TGTGCCAGCAGCTTAGCCGGGACAGGGGGCGGGTCGCAGTTCTTC
TRBD2,-,TRBJ2-7,TRBV19,CASRYGGTSGVYEQYF,TGTGCCAGTAGATACGGAGGGACTAGCGGGGTCTACGAGCAGTACTTC
TRBD1,-,TRBJ1-1,TRBV28,CASTPGQMNTEAFF,TGTGCCAGCACCCCGGGACAGATGAACACTGAAGCTTTCTTT
-,few,TRBJ2-1,TRBV30,CAWSVQAGNEQFF,TGTGCCTGGAGTGTACAAGCGGGCAATGAGCAGTTCTTC
-,-,TRBJ2-1,TRBV28,CASSLLGGNEQFF,TGTGCCAGCAGTTTATTGGGGGGCAATGAGCAGTTCTTC
TRBD1,-,TRBJ1-2,TRBV7-9,CASSVTGQAGYTF,TGTGCCAGCAGCGTGACAGGGCAGGCTGGCTACACCTTC